This entry lists 2 T cell receptor beta chains sequenced from one sample in a study of blood T cells in healthy people across ages. The authors ran a second PCR of about 6 to 11 cycles using a sample-barcoded 5' primer and a J-beta primer mix. TCRdb processed the 5' RACE reads anew with MiXCR; each CDR3 protein has one entry. This table holds hundreds of thousands of distinct CDR3 sequences, more than 20% found once. Separately, the same data were catalogued under a study of T cells of mothers and their children.

The sample comprised blood. Receptor source: a boy aged 5-17 years in good health.

The chain is built from TRBV6-5 and TRBJ2-6, with unresolved D. The V end lost 6 bases, the J end lost 0 bases, and 6 bases lay between the germline ends. CDR1 and CDR2 from the germline V gene are MNHEY and SVGAGI. The CDR3 is 14 residues long. The CDR3 here is CASSKPSGANVLTF. CDR3 in DNA: TGTGCCAGCAGCAAGCCCTCTGGGGCCAACGTCCTGACTTTC.

The chain links TRBV4-3 to TRBJ1-3; D remains unclear. Between the trimmed V and J ends, which lost 0 bases and 0 bases, there was a span of 6 bases. The CDR3 runs 15 residues. Germline V gives CDR1 LGHNA, CDR2 YSLEER. The CDR3 nucleotides read TGCGCCAGCAGCCAAGATCAGAGCTCTGGAAACACCATATATTTT. Protein sequence: CASSQDQSSGNTIYF.